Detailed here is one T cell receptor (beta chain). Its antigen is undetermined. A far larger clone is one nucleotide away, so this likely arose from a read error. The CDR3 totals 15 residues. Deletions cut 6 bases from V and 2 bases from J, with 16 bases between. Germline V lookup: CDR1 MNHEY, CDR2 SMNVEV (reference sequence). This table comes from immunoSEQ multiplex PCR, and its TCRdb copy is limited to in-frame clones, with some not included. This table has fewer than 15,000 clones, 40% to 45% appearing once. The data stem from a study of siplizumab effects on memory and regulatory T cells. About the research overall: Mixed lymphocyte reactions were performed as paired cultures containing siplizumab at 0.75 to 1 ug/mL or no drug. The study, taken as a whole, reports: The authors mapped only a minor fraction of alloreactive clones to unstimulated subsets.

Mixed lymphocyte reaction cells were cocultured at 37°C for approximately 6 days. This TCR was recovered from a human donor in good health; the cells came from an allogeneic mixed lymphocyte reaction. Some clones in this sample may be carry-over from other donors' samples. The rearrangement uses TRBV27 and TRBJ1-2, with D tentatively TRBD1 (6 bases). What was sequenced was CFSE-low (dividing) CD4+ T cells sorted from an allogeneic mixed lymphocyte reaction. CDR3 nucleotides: TGTGCCAGCAGACCCCGGGGGGGGCGGAACTATGGCTACACCTTC. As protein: CASRPRGGRNYGYTF.